These 7 T cell receptor beta chains were all obtained from the same sample, sequenced in a study of cytomegalovirus exposure and HLA in healthy donors. PCR employed 60 Vbeta and 13 Jbeta primers. Clones were sequenced by immunoSEQ multiplex PCR, and TCRdb holds only the in-frame ones, with some missing. Across about 200,000 clones, the top ten clones capture about 6% of the sample. The sequenced sample was PBMCs. The receptors derive from a man aged 25-45 years in good health and CMV-seronegative.

The V call is TRBV5-1, the J call TRBJ2-5; 10 bases align to TRBD2. CDR1 and CDR2 from the germline V gene are SGHRS and YFSETQ. There are 15 residues in the CDR3. The V and J ends lost 9 bases and 1 base, in that order; junction bases with no gene match: 9. CDR3 DNA sequence: TGCGCCACCTCGAGCGGGAGGGGTATCCAAGAGACCCAGTACTTC. It translates to CATSSGRGIQETQYF.

The rearrangement joins TRBV5-1 to TRBJ1-1; D remains unclear. The V and J ends lost 6 bases and 4 bases respectively, with 16 bases between them. Per the germline V gene, CDR1 is SGHRS and CDR2 is YFSETQ. The CDR3 sequence is 14 residues long. The CDR3 region has the DNA TGCGCCAGCATCCTTAGCCCCGATGGCACTGAAGCTTTCTTT. This sequence encodes CASILSPDGTEAFF. Combining the CDR3 with reference TRBV5-1 and TRBJ1-1 gives the whole variable domain KAGVTQTPRYLIKTRGQQVTLSCSPISGHRSVSWYQQTPGQGLQFLFEYFSETQRNKGNFPGRFSGRQFSNSRSEMNVSTLELGDSALYLCASILSPDGTEAFFGQGTRLTVV.

The chain uses TRBV6-5 and TRBJ2-7; TRBD2 matches at 11 bases. Trimming removed 5 bases from V and 0 bases from J; junction bases left unmatched: 3. The CDR3 runs 15 residues. In germline, CDR1 is MNHEY, CDR2 SVGAGI. The DNA for the CDR3 is TGTGCCAGCAGTCCCCTAGCGGGGGGCTCCTACGAGCAGTACTTC. Translation gives CASSPLAGGSYEQYF.

V is TRBV6-5 and J is TRBJ2-7; tentative D call: TRBD1 (6 bases). This CDR3 is 16 amino acids long. Trimming pared 0 bases from V and 3 bases from J, leaving 15 bases between. Per the germline V gene, CDR1 is MNHEY and CDR2 is SVGAGI. CDR3 protein: CASSYSGAGSNYEQYF. CDR3 in DNA: TGTGCCAGCAGTTACTCGGGGGCAGGGTCAAACTACGAGCAGTACTTC.

The chain carries TRBV28 and TRBJ1-2; possible D gene TRBD1, 5 bases. CDR3 length: 13 amino acids. Trimming shortened V by 8 bases and J by 0 bases, and 10 bases separated the two germline ends. Germline CDR1 is MDHEN and CDR2 is SYDVKM. The CDR3 sequence: CASLGTSNYGYTF. The CDR3 DNA follows: TGTGCCAGCCTCGGGACTTCTAACTATGGCTACACCTTC.

The gene calls are TRBV19 and TRBJ2-5, with a weak D call TRBD1 (6 bases). Trimming pared 5 bases from V and 2 bases from J, leaving 12 bases between. The CDR3 consists of 14 residues. CDR1 and CDR2 (germline): LNHDA, SQIVND (reference sequence). DNA for the CDR3: TGTGCCAGTAGTCTGGGACAATTTCAAGAGACCCAGTACTTC. Protein product: CASSLGQFQETQYF.

The chain recombines TRBV11-3 with TRBJ2-3, with D possibly TRBD1 on 6 matching bases. Germline-derived CDR1 and CDR2 are SGHNT and YENEEA. The ends were cut back, 1 base at V and 4 bases at J, with 15 bases in the middle. The CDR3 has 16 amino acids. CDR3 bases: TGTGCCAGCAGCTTAGGGGGCACAGGGCTACCAGATACGCAGTATTTT. Translating it yields CASSLGGTGLPDTQYF.